The 19 T cell receptor beta chains presented below share a single source sample, sequenced in a study of cytomegalovirus exposure and HLA in healthy donors. Vbeta (60) and Jbeta (13) primers were used in the PCR. The assay was immunoSEQ multiplex PCR, and TCRdb's table has in-frame clones only and misses some. The profile shows just over 150,000 clones, about 88% of them singletons. Sequencing was done on a sample of PBMCs. Source of these receptors: a young woman in good health and CMV-seronegative.

This chain's CDR3 is CAYLWGEINYGYTF. DNA for the CDR3: TGTGCCTACTTGTGGGGCGAAATTAACTATGGCTACACCTTC. The chain employs TRBV2 and TRBJ1-2, with a tentative D call TRBD1 (5 bases). V was pared by 11 bases and J by 1 base, with 17 bases between. Germline V lookup: CDR1 SNHLY, CDR2 FYNNEI. This CDR3 is 14 amino acids long.

The chain is built from TRBV5-4 and TRBJ2-1; 9 bases line up with TRBD2. The germline V gene encodes CDR1 SGHNT and CDR2 YYREEE (reference sequence). V lost 4 bases, J lost 2 bases, and 7 bases stayed unmatched. CDR3 size: 16 residues. CDR3 coding DNA: TGTGCCAGCAGCCTGATCACTAGCGGGCCCTACAATGAGCAGTTCTTC. As protein: CASSLITSGPYNEQFF.

The chain recombines TRBV6-1 with TRBJ1-2; possible D gene TRBD1, 5 bases. The ends were cut back, 0 bases at V and 10 bases at J, with 12 bases in the middle. This CDR3 comprises 13 residues. CDR1 MNHNS and CDR2 SASEGT come from the germline V gene. The CDR3 reads CASSEATGRIYTF. CDR3 nucleotide sequence: TGTGCCAGCAGTGAAGCTACAGGAAGGATCTACACCTTC.

The chain combines TRBV6-1 with TRBJ2-5, with D tentatively TRBD2 (5 bases). Germline V gene sequence: CDR1 MNHNS, CDR2 SASEGT. The CDR3 is made up of 15 amino acids. Trimming took 0 bases from V and 0 from J, leaving 8 bases between them. The CDR3 coding sequence is TGTGCCAGCAGTGAAGCGCCGCGGGACCAAGAGACCCAGTACTTC. This gives the protein CASSEAPRDQETQYF.

V gene TRBV27 combines with J gene TRBJ1-1; 9 bases map to TRBD1. Trimming removed 3 bases from V and 8 bases from J; junction bases left unmatched: 4. The CDR3 totals 13 residues. CDR1 is MNHEY, CDR2 SMNVEV, per germline (reference sequence). DNA for the CDR3: TGTGCCAGCAGTTTCCCCGGACAGGGGGAAGCTTTCTTT. Protein sequence: CASSFPGQGEAFF.

The V and J genes are TRBV28 and TRBJ1-2; D is ambiguous. This CDR3 has 15 residues. Trimming left V 6 bases short and J 3 bases short, with 17 bases between. Germline lookup yields CDR1 MDHEN and CDR2 SYDVKM. CDR3 nucleotides: TGTGCCAGCAGACGGACGGGAGTGGGCTACTATGGCTACACCTTC. The encoded protein is CASRRTGVGYYGYTF.

The V gene is TRBV6-1, the J gene TRBJ1-5, with TRBD1 matching 7 bases. Germline CDR1 reads MNHNS; CDR2 reads SASEGT. The ends lost 2 bases at V and 2 bases at J; junction bases unmatched: 6. The CDR3 consists of 16 residues. CDR3 amino acids: CASSELGTGGNQPQHF. The CDR3 bases are TGTGCCAGCAGTGAATTAGGCACAGGGGGCAATCAGCCCCAGCATTTT.

The chain links TRBV19 to TRBJ2-5, with TRBD1 identical over 8 bases. There are 15 residues in the CDR3. Germline V gene data show CDR1 as LNHDA and CDR2 as SQIVND (reference sequence). Unmatched junction bases numbered 9, after V lost 3 bases and J lost 6 bases. The CDR3 is CASSIQDRDGQTQYF. The DNA of the CDR3 is TGTGCCAGTAGTATCCAGGACAGGGATGGTCAGACCCAGTACTTC.

This chain links TRBV5-1 with TRBJ2-1, with TRBD2 matching 7 bases. CDR1 is SGHRS and CDR2 is YFSETQ in the germline V gene. V shed 0 bases, J shed 4 bases, and the junction held 7 bases outside the gene matches. This CDR3 comprises 16 residues. CDR3 loop: CASSLAAPSGYNEQFF. CDR3 DNA: TGCGCCAGCAGCTTGGCCGCGCCTAGCGGATACAATGAGCAGTTCTTC. The full variable domain, with the rest looked up from reference TRBV5-1 and TRBJ2-1, is KAGVTQTPRYLIKTRGQQVTLSCSPISGHRSVSWYQQTPGQGLQFLFEYFSETQRNKGNFPGRFSGRQFSNSRSEMNVSTLELGDSALYLCASSLAAPSGYNEQFFGPGTRLTVL.

The chain joins TRBV7-8 to TRBJ2-1, with 7 bases identical to TRBD2. CDR1 SGHVS and CDR2 FQNEAQ come from the germline V gene. This CDR3 has 14 amino acids. V was clipped by 5 bases and J by 6 bases; unmatched bases: 7. The CDR3 nucleotides are TGTGCCAGCAGCCAACTGCTAGCGGTCAATGAGCAGTTCTTC. This codes for CASSQLLAVNEQFF.

The chain links TRBV7-9 to TRBJ1-2, with D possibly matching TRBD1 (5 bases). The germline V and J ends were trimmed by 1 base and 13 bases, with 19 bases remaining between them. From germline, CDR1 is SEHNR and CDR2 FQNEAQ (reference sequence). This CDR3 spans 14 amino acids. For the CDR3, the DNA is TGTGCCAGCAGCTTAGAAAGGTTGACAGTTGGAACCACCTTC. Translated: CASSLERLTVGTTF.

CDR3 in amino acids: CASSDYRDQPQHF. In DNA, the CDR3 is TGTGCCAGCAGTGACTATAGGGATCAGCCCCAGCATTTT. The chain recombines TRBV28 with TRBJ1-5; D gene unclear. This CDR3 is built from 13 residues. Trimming cost V 5 bases and J 5 bases, with 10 bases left between them. Per germline, CDR1 MDHEN and CDR2 SYDVKM. Full variable domain (outside the CDR3, taken from reference TRBV28 and TRBJ1-5): DVKVTQSSRYLVKRTGEKVFLECVQDMDHENMFWYRQDPGLGLRLIYFSYDVKMKEKGDIPEGYSVSREKKERFSLILESASTNQTSMYLCASSDYRDQPQHFGDGTRLSIL.

The rearrangement links TRBV14 to TRBJ1-6; D not certain. V lost 1 base and J 7 bases, leaving 5 bases between the germline ends. The CDR3 has 13 amino acids. Germline-derived CDR1 and CDR2 are SGHDN and FVKESK. The CDR3 nucleotides read TGTGCCAGCAGCCAAGTATCCAATTCACCCCTCCACTTT. Translating gives CASSQVSNSPLHF.

J is TRBJ1-6 and V is TRBV4-1; the D is unclear. V lost 2 bases to trimming and J lost 0 bases, with 11 bases between them. The CDR3 is 17 amino acids. In germline, CDR1 is MGHRA, CDR2 YSYEKL. The CDR3 DNA is TGCGCCAGCAGCCAATTTGGCAAAAGCTCCTATAATTCACCCCTCCACTTT. As protein: CASSQFGKSSYNSPLHF.

The rearrangement joins TRBV28 to TRBJ2-3; D perhaps matches TRBD2 (6 bases). Germline V lookup: CDR1 MDHEN, CDR2 SYDVKM. The CDR3 totals 14 residues. The V end lost 8 bases, the J end lost 0 bases, and 12 bases lay between the germline ends. The CDR3 is CASGLALSTDTQYF. The CDR3 DNA reads TGTGCCAGCGGTCTAGCGCTTAGCACAGATACGCAGTATTTT.

The V gene is TRBV28, the J gene TRBJ1-1; D possibly corresponds to TRBD1 (5 bases). The CDR3 loop spans 14 amino acids. Germline loops: CDR1 MDHEN, CDR2 SYDVKM. V lost 9 bases and J lost 2, with 16 bases in between. CDR3 DNA sequence: TGTGCCAGTCGGGCGGGGGATACAAACACTGAAGCTTTCTTT. Translation: CASRAGDTNTEAFF.

The rearrangement uses TRBV6-1 and TRBJ2-3; TRBD2 matches at 15 bases. Trimming at V came to 11 bases and at J to 5 bases, leaving 8 bases not matched to a gene. Germline V gene lookup returns CDR1 MNHNS and CDR2 SASEGT. This CDR3 has 15 residues. CDR3 in amino acids: CAGVGLAGGQDTQYF. The CDR3 coding sequence is TGTGCCGGGGTCGGACTAGCGGGGGGGCAAGATACGCAGTATTTT.

The chain joins TRBV5-1 to TRBJ1-2; weak D call: TRBD1 (5 bases). V was cut by 0 bases and J by 4 bases, with 10 bases left in between. The germline V gene has CDR1 SGHRS and CDR2 YFSETQ. There are 14 residues in the CDR3. As DNA, the CDR3 is TGCGCCAGCAGCTTGGTGGCAGGGTCCTATGGCTACACCTTC. Protein product: CASSLVAGSYGYTF.

This chain's CDR3 is CATGVGYSNQPQHF. For the CDR3, the DNA is TGTGCCACCGGGGTGGGGTATAGCAATCAGCCCCAGCATTTT. The V gene is TRBV6-1, the J gene TRBJ1-5, with D unclear. V was cut by 10 bases and J by 0 bases, with 13 bases left in between. The germline gives CDR1 MNHNS, CDR2 SASEGT. This CDR3 is built from 14 residues.